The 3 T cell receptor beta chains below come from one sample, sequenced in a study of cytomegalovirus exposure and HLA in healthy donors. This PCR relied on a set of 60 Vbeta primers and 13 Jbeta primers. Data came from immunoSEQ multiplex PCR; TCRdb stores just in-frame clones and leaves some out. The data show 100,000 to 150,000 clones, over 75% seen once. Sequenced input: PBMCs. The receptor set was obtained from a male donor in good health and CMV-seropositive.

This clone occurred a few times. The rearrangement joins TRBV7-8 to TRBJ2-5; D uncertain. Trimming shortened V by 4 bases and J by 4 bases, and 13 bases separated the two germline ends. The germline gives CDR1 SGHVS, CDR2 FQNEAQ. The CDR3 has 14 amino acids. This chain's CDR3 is CASSSHRVGETQYF. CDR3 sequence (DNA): TGTGCCAGCAGCTCCCATCGGGTAGGAGAGACCCAGTACTTC.

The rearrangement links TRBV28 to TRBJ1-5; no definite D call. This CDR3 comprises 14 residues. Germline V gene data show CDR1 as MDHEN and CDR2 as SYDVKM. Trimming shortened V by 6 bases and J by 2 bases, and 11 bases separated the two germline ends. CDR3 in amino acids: CASSKSGGNQPQHF. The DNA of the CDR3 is TGTGCCAGCAGCAAAAGCGGGGGCAATCAGCCCCAGCATTTT.

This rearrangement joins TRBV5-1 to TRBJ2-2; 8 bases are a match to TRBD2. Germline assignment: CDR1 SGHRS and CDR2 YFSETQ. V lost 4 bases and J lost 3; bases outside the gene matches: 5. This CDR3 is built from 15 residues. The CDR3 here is CASSPRGVHTGELFF. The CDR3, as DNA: TGCGCCAGCAGCCCGCGGGGGGTCCACACCGGGGAGCTGTTTTTT.